Below, 18 T cell receptor beta chains from the same sample are listed, as sequenced in a study of blood T cell repertoires in COVID-19. Clones were sequenced by immunoSEQ multiplex PCR, and TCRdb holds only the in-frame ones, with some missing. The sample yields over 200,000 clones, more than 65% seen once. The sample taken for sequencing was peripheral blood. The origin of the receptors is a man aged 40-49 years who had recovered from COVID-19.

This chain links TRBV7-2 with TRBJ2-7; D not certain. The CDR3 is made up of 12 amino acids. CDR1 and CDR2 (germline): SGHTA, FQGNSA. Trimming left V 3 bases short and J 6 bases short, with 9 bases between. The CDR3: CASSFYSGEQYF. The CDR3 DNA follows: TGTGCCAGCAGCTTCTACTCGGGCGAGCAGTACTTC.

This CDR3 reads CASRVTGLGGELFF. The CDR3 DNA reads as TGTGCCAGCAGAGTAACAGGGCTCGGCGGGGAGCTGTTTTTT. This rearrangement joins TRBV2 to TRBJ2-2; tentative D call: TRBD1 (6 bases). With 6 bases removed from V and 7 bases from J, the gap between germline ends came to 15 bases. Germline V CDR1 and CDR2: SNHLY, FYNNEI. This CDR3 region has 14 residues.

The chain combines TRBV5-1 with TRBJ2-5; 7 bases map to TRBD2. CDR3 length: 15 amino acids. V gave up 0 bases and J gave up 4 bases; unmatched junction bases: 6. Germline CDR1 is SGHRS and CDR2 is YFSETQ. CDR3 sequence: CASSLAGGNGETQYF. DNA for the CDR3: TGCGCCAGCAGCTTGGCGGGGGGAAATGGAGAGACCCAGTACTTC.

The table lists this clone with a few counts. The V call is TRBV6-2 or TRBV6-3, the J call TRBJ2-3, with a weak D call TRBD1 (6 bases). The CDR3 is 15 amino acids. Trimming removed 2 bases from V and 2 bases from J, with 11 bases in between. Germline CDR1 is MNHEY and CDR2 is SVGEGT. Here the CDR3 DNA reads TGTGCCAGCAGTTACGGGGGCGATGTCACAGATACGCAGTATTTT. Its translation: CASSYGGDVTDTQYF.

This clone was detected only once. The V gene is TRBV19, the J gene TRBJ2-3; possibly TRBD2 for D (5 bases). Deletions cut 3 bases from V and 2 bases from J, with 15 bases between. CDR1 is LNHDA, CDR2 SQIVND, per germline (reference sequence). The CDR3 sequence is 16 residues long. CDR3 sequence reads: CASSINSDGLTDTQYF. The CDR3, as DNA: TGTGCCAGTAGTATTAACTCAGACGGACTCACAGATACGCAGTATTTT.

This chain uses TRBV6-6 with TRBJ2-7, with D possibly TRBD2 on 5 matching bases. The CDR3 is 16 residues long. Germline values: CDR1 MNHNY, CDR2 SVGAGI (reference sequence). Deletions cut 0 bases from V and 0 bases from J, with 12 bases between. CDR3 sequence: CASSYSGRGLSYEQYF. Here the CDR3 DNA reads TGTGCCAGCAGTTACTCGGGTAGAGGGCTCTCCTACGAGCAGTACTTC.

This rearrangement joins TRBV5-1 to TRBJ1-1; 7 bases map to TRBD1. V was clipped by 4 bases and J by 5 bases; unmatched bases: 14. The CDR3 covers 16 residues. Germline values: CDR1 SGHRS, CDR2 YFSETQ. CDR3 bases: TGCGCCAGCAGCAAGAAACTGGACAGGCCTGGAACTGAAGCTTTCTTT. Translated, it gives CASSKKLDRPGTEAFF.

V gene TRBV7-9 combines with J gene TRBJ1-1; 9 bases fit TRBD1. The CDR3 totals 16 residues. The V segment lost 4 bases and the J segment 0 bases; nucleotides outside the gene matches: 6. Germline assignment: CDR1 SEHNR and CDR2 FQNEAQ (reference sequence). CDR3 nucleotide sequence: TGTGCCAGCAGCTGGGGGACAGGGACTTTGAACACTGAAGCTTTCTTT. Translated: CASSWGTGTLNTEAFF.

CDR3 protein: CASSQGRRQVWNSNNEQFF. The CDR3 bases are TGTGCCAGCAGCCAAGGCCGCAGACAGGTCTGGAACAGTAACAATGAGCAGTTCTTC. V is TRBV14 and J is TRBJ2-1; perhaps TRBD1 as D (6 bases). Deletions cut 1 base from V and 5 bases from J, with 24 bases between. The CDR3 loop spans 19 amino acids. Germline CDR1 is SGHDN and CDR2 is FVKESK.

This chain joins TRBV7-2 and TRBJ1-4; 12 nucleotides match TRBD1. Looked up from germline, CDR1 is SGHTA and CDR2 is FQGNSA. This CDR3 spans 15 amino acids. J lost 8 bases, V lost 1 base, and 2 bases had no gene match. DNA of the CDR3: TGTGCCAGCAGCTTAGGGGGGACAGGGGGCGAAAAACTGTTTTTT. Protein: CASSLGGTGGEKLFF.

This clone was picked up one time. This sequence joins TRBV7-2 and TRBJ2-2; 10 bases line up with TRBD2. The trim removed 6 bases at V and 0 bases at J, leaving 4 bases unmatched. CDR1 is SGHTA and CDR2 is FQGNSA in the germline V gene. The CDR3 has 16 residues. CDR3 nucleotides: TGTGCCAGCAGTCTAGCGGGGGTTACGAACACCGGGGAGCTGTTTTTT. Translated: CASSLAGVTNTGELFF. Using reference TRBV7-2 and TRBJ2-2 for the parts outside the CDR3, the full variable domain is GAGVSQSPSNKVTEKGKDVELRCDPISGHTALYWYRQSLGQGLEFLIYFQGNSAPDKSGLPSDRFSAERTGGSVSTLTIQRTQQEDSAVYLCASSLAGVTNTGELFFGEGSRLTVL.

This clone was seen a single time. V is TRBV6-2 or TRBV6-3 and J is TRBJ2-1; TRBD2 matches at 9 bases. V lost 2 bases, J lost 10 bases, and 6 bases stayed unmatched. Germline loops: CDR1 MNHEY, CDR2 SVGEGT. CDR3 length: 14 amino acids. CDR3 nucleotides: TGTGCCAGCAGTTACGGGCTAGCGGGGAGAGAGCAGTTCTTC. Its translation: CASSYGLAGREQFF.

V is TRBV12-3 or TRBV12-4 and J is TRBJ1-4; a possible D gene is TRBD1 (6 bases). The CDR3 has 13 amino acids. V was shortened by 3 bases and J by 8 bases, with 10 bases between the two germline ends. This chain's CDR3 is CASSLAGDEKLFF. DNA for the CDR3: TGTGCCAGCAGTTTGGCAGGGGACGAAAAACTGTTTTTT.

The chain combines TRBV14 with TRBJ1-2; 7 bases match TRBD1. The J segment lost 4 bases and the V segment lost 0 bases, leaving 14 bases of the junction unmatched. Germline V lookup: CDR1 SGHDN, CDR2 FVKESK. This CDR3 is 18 amino acids long. CDR3 DNA: TGTGCCAGCAGCCAAGAACAGGGGAGAGTTTTAAGGCGCTATGGCTACACCTTC. Encoded protein: CASSQEQGRVLRRYGYTF. Based on the CDR3 plus reference TRBV14 and TRBJ1-2, the full variable domain is EAGVTQFPSHSVIEKGQTVTLRCDPISGHDNLYWYRRVMGKEIKFLLHFVKESKQDESGMPNNRFLAERTGGTYSTLKVQPAELEDSGVYFCASSQEQGRVLRRYGYTFGSGTRLTVV.

The chain carries TRBV6-5 and TRBJ2-2; D unclear. V was clipped by 6 bases and J by 0 bases, with 11 bases between them. The CDR3 totals 15 residues. Germline V gene lookup returns CDR1 MNHEY and CDR2 SVGAGI. The CDR3 here is CASRLRQANTGELFF. The CDR3 coding sequence is TGTGCCAGCAGGTTAAGGCAGGCGAACACCGGGGAGCTGTTTTTT.

The chain recombines TRBV7-2 with TRBJ2-2; the D is unclear. V dropped 7 bases and J dropped 1 base, with 10 bases sitting between them. The CDR3 extends over 14 amino acids. Germline V gives CDR1 SGHTA, CDR2 FQGNSA. In nucleotides, the CDR3 is TGTGCCAGCAACCCGCCAGAGAACACCGGGGAGCTGTTTTTT. Translation: CASNPPENTGELFF.

This clone was seen more than once but under ten times. The V gene is TRBV7-9, the J gene TRBJ1-1; TRBD1 matches at 7 bases. The CDR3 consists of 14 residues. In germline, CDR1 is SEHNR, CDR2 FQNEAQ (reference sequence). After removal of 3 bases from V and 5 bases from J, the junction contained 6 bases not matched to a gene. The CDR3 DNA reads as TGTGCCAGCAGCTTGACAGGGCTGGGGACTGAAGCTTTCTTT. Translated: CASSLTGLGTEAFF.

Remarks on this clone: The same CDR3 can be traced to other DNA sequences in this sample. V and J are TRBV30 and TRBJ1-3; D remains unclear. The CDR3 consists of 11 residues. Looked up from germline, CDR1 is GTSNPN and CDR2 is SVGIG (reference sequence). V was clipped by 4 bases and J by 4 bases, with 5 bases between them. CDR3 DNA sequence: TGTGCCTGGACTACGGGAAACACCATATATTTT. This codes for CAWTTGNTIYF.